One and the same sample provided the 23 T cell receptor beta chains below, sequenced in a study of blood T cell repertoires in COVID-19. The table came from immunoSEQ multiplex PCR; TCRdb's copy has only in-frame clones and leaves some out. The sample comprises around 90,000 clones, approximately 92% of which are singletons, and 6.3% rests with the top ten. What was sequenced was peripheral blood. Receptors were obtained from a woman aged 55-69 years with active COVID-19.

This clone was counted between two and nine times. The V and J genes are TRBV9 and TRBJ2-1; 10 bases line up with TRBD2. The junction had 11 bases not matched to a gene; V was cut back by 4 bases and J by 7 bases. The CDR3 spans 16 residues. Looked up from germline, CDR1 is SGDLS and CDR2 is YYNGEE. CDR3 nucleotides: TGTGCCAGCAGCCTTTCCGGACTAGCGGTGGGTAATGAGCAGTTCTTC. Translated: CASSLSGLAVGNEQFF.

This clone was picked up one time. V is TRBV6-2 or TRBV6-3 and J is TRBJ2-2, with 8 bases matching TRBD2. The CDR3 consists of 16 residues. Per germline, CDR1 MNHEY and CDR2 SVGEGT. Losses at the gene ends were 5 bases for V and 3 bases for J; bases not matched to a gene: 8. In DNA form, the CDR3 reads TGTGCCAGCAGTCACGGGGGGGCTGGGGACACCGGGGAGCTGTTTTTT. This translates into CASSHGGAGDTGELFF.

The chain uses TRBV6-1 and TRBJ2-7, with TRBD2 matching over 8 bases. CDR1 and CDR2 (germline): MNHNS, SASEGT. The length of the CDR3 is 19 residues. J was trimmed by 0 bases and V by 3 bases; bases with no gene match: 16. The CDR3 region is CASSERRAGAGGLSYEQYF. DNA for the CDR3: TGTGCCAGCAGTGAGAGGAGGGCCGGGGCGGGAGGCCTCTCCTACGAGCAGTACTTC.

The chain uses TRBV24-1 and TRBJ2-7; the match to TRBD1 covers 9 bases. The germline gives CDR1 KGHDR, CDR2 SFDVKD. The junction had 5 bases not matched to a gene; V was cut back by 6 bases and J by 3 bases. CDR3 length: 14 residues. The CDR3 DNA follows: TGTGCCACCAGTCCCGGGACAGGGAACTACGAGCAGTACTTC. Its protein is CATSPGTGNYEQYF.

The rearrangement joins TRBV19 to TRBJ2-7; the D gene is possibly TRBD1 (6 bases). The CDR3 covers 14 residues. Deletions cut 5 bases from V and 6 bases from J, with 17 bases between. Per the germline V gene, CDR1 is LNHDA and CDR2 is SQIVND (reference sequence). This CDR3 is CASSWWWQGSEQYF. As DNA, the CDR3 is TGTGCCAGTAGTTGGTGGTGGCAGGGGAGCGAGCAGTACTTC.

The V gene is TRBV5-6, the J gene TRBJ1-1, with D perhaps TRBD1 (5 bases). Germline V gives CDR1 SGHDT, CDR2 YYEEEE. This CDR3 spans 14 amino acids. The ends were cut back, 2 bases at V and 4 bases at J, with 12 bases in the middle. DNA of the CDR3: TGTGCCAGCAGCTTTCAGGGAGGGAGCACTGAAGCTTTCTTT. This codes for CASSFQGGSTEAFF.

This clone was detected only once. The J gene is TRBJ1-1, the V gene TRBV5-5; D is undetermined. The CDR3 is made up of 12 amino acids. The V end was cut by 4 bases, the J end by 7 bases, with 11 bases between. Germline CDR1 SGHKS, CDR2 YYEKEE (reference sequence). The CDR3 DNA reads TGTGCCAGCAGCCGCGGGATTGTTGAAGCTTTCTTT. This translates into CASSRGIVEAFF. The full variable domain, rest sourced from reference TRBV5-5 and TRBJ1-1, is DAGVTQSPTHLIKTRGQQVTLRCSPISGHKSVSWYQQVLGQGPQFIFQYYEKEERGRGNFPDRFSARQFPNYSSELNVNALLLGDSALYLCASSRGIVEAFFGQGTRLTVV.

The chain uses TRBV9 and TRBJ1-3; D might be TRBD1 (5 bases). Trimming left V 3 bases short and J 0 bases short, with 13 bases between. Germline V gene lookup returns CDR1 SGDLS and CDR2 YYNGEE. The CDR3 runs to 16 residues. The CDR3 loop is CASSETSGYSGNTIYF. In nucleotides, the CDR3 is TGTGCCAGCAGCGAGACTTCAGGGTACTCTGGAAACACCATATATTTT.

The count of this clone is one. The chain employs TRBV24-1 and TRBJ2-1; 9 nucleotides align to TRBD2. The CDR3 runs 14 residues. CDR1 is KGHDR, CDR2 SFDVKD, per germline. V trimming: 9 bases; J trimming: 9 bases; junction bases outside the gene matches: 11. In nucleotides, the CDR3 is TGTGCCACCGAGAGCGGGGGGCCCGGCATTGAGCAGTTCTTC. This gives the protein CATESGGPGIEQFF.

This chain uses TRBV2 with TRBJ2-7, with 11 positions matching TRBD2. The CDR3 sequence is 16 residues long. Germline trimming cut 4 bases from V and 6 bases from J; bases unmatched to any gene: 11. Germline V gene lookup returns CDR1 SNHLY and CDR2 FYNNEI. The CDR3 DNA is TGTGCCAGCAGTGTAAGATCTAGCGGGGGGTCGGGCGAGCAGTACTTC. This gives the protein CASSVRSSGGSGEQYF.

This clone appeared a single time. The V and J genes are TRBV28 and TRBJ2-3; 11 nucleotides align to TRBD1. This CDR3 has 15 amino acids. J gave up 10 bases and V 1 base, and 7 bases lay outside the gene matches. Germline CDR1 MDHEN, CDR2 SYDVKM. CDR3 nucleotides: TGTGCCAGCAGTTTATTCCATCCGGGACAGGGGGCGCAGTATTTT. Protein product: CASSLFHPGQGAQYF.

The chain has TRBV5-1 and TRBJ2-4; a possible D gene is TRBD1 (5 bases). This CDR3 spans 12 amino acids. Trimming stripped 1 base from V and 6 bases from J, with 5 bases between. The V gene's germline CDR1 is SGHRS and CDR2 YFSETQ. CDR3 sequence: CASSLQGNIQYF. The CDR3, as DNA: TGCGCCAGCAGCTTGCAGGGAAACATTCAGTACTTC.

In its sample, this clone was seen a few times. V is TRBV11-3 and J is TRBJ2-1; TRBD2 agrees at 14 bases. The CDR3 extends over 19 amino acids. Germline V gives CDR1 SGHNT, CDR2 YENEEA. V was clipped by 0 bases and J by 3 bases; unmatched bases: 7. The CDR3 spells CASSLEGTSGSALYNEQFF. The CDR3 DNA sequence: TGTGCCAGCAGCTTAGAAGGGACTAGCGGGAGTGCCCTCTACAATGAGCAGTTCTTC.

This rearrangement joins TRBV3-1 (or the pseudogene TRBV3-2) to TRBJ2-5; the match to TRBD1 covers 9 bases. The junction had 8 bases not matched to a gene; V was cut back by 6 bases and J by 3 bases. This CDR3 region has 15 residues. Germline CDR1 and CDR2: LGHDT and YNNKEL (reference sequence). The CDR3 coding sequence is TGTGCCAGCAGGTCCGGACAGGGGACTAAAGAGACCCAGTACTTC. Its protein product is CASRSGQGTKETQYF.

The chain couples TRBV5-4 to TRBJ1-1; maybe TRBD1 (6 bases). Trimming cost V 0 bases and J 5 bases, with 11 bases left between them. CDR3 length equals 14 residues. CDR1 is SGHNT and CDR2 is YYREEE in the germline V gene (reference sequence). CDR3 bases: TGTGCCAGCAGCTTGGAGGGGGATTGGACTGAAGCTTTCTTT. It encodes CASSLEGDWTEAFF. Variable domain in full (rest from reference TRBV5-4 and TRBJ1-1): ETGVTQSPTHLIKTRGQQVTLRCSSQSGHNTVSWYQQALGQGPQFIFQYYREEENGRGNFPPRFSGLQFPNYSSELNVNALELDDSALYLCASSLEGDWTEAFFGQGTRLTVV.

Details on this clone: A read error may produce the germline difference seen at one junction end. CDR3 loop: CASRTRDSSSEQYF. The CDR3 bases are TGTGCCAGCAGGACCCGGGACAGCTCCTCCGAGCAGTACTTC. The chain combines TRBV6-6 with TRBJ2-7, with 7 bases lining up with TRBD1. The V gene's germline CDR1 is MNHNY and CDR2 SVGAGI (reference sequence). The CDR3 loop spans 14 amino acids.

Here the CDR3 DNA reads TGTGCCAGCTCACCGGGACAGGCTAGTGAAAAACTGTTTTTT. It is translated as CASSPGQASEKLFF. The rearrangement uses TRBV18 and TRBJ1-4, with 8 bases fitting TRBD1. The CDR3 consists of 14 residues. From germline, CDR1 is KGHSH and CDR2 LQKENI. The junction had 4 bases not matched to a gene; V was cut back by 3 bases and J by 7 bases.

This sequence joins TRBV7-9 and TRBJ1-2; D is uncertain. The CDR3 contains 13 residues. The ends were cut back, 1 base at V and 8 bases at J, with 11 bases in the middle. Germline loops: CDR1 SEHNR, CDR2 FQNEAQ (reference sequence). CDR3 protein: CASSLDGIGGYTF. DNA for the CDR3: TGTGCCAGCAGCTTAGACGGGATAGGAGGCTACACCTTC.

The rearrangement links TRBV6-5 to TRBJ1-1; D is unresolved. V gave up 8 bases and J gave up 1 base, with 14 bases separating them. Germline V gives CDR1 MNHEY, CDR2 SVGAGI. This CDR3 spans 14 amino acids. This CDR3 is CASVGGRTNTEAFF. In nucleotides, the CDR3 is TGTGCCAGCGTGGGAGGGCGGACGAACACTGAAGCTTTCTTT.

V gene TRBV4-1 combines with J gene TRBJ1-1; unclear D gene. Germline loops: CDR1 MGHRA, CDR2 YSYEKL. CDR3 length: 14 residues. V lost 0 bases and J 6 bases, leaving 11 bases between the germline ends. CDR3 nucleotide sequence: TGCGCCAGCAGCCAAGATTTTGCGAGGTCTGAAGCTTTCTTT. Translation gives CASSQDFARSEAFF.

The rearrangement uses TRBV28 and TRBJ2-3; D uncertain. Germline V CDR1 and CDR2: MDHEN, SYDVKM. V was trimmed by 3 bases and J by 4 bases, leaving 14 bases between them. This CDR3 spans 15 amino acids. The chain's CDR3 is CASSFRLVSPDTQYF. In nucleotides, the CDR3 is TGTGCCAGCAGTTTCCGGCTAGTATCCCCAGATACGCAGTATTTT.

V is TRBV30 and J is TRBJ2-1, with D perhaps matching TRBD2 (5 bases). This CDR3 comprises 14 residues. Trimming shortened V by 0 bases and J by 12 bases, and 18 bases separated the two germline ends. Per germline, CDR1 GTSNPN and CDR2 SVGIG (reference sequence). CDR3 residues: CAWSVGGPPLGQFF. In DNA form, the CDR3 reads TGTGCCTGGAGTGTAGGCGGGCCCCCTTTAGGGCAGTTCTTC.

The chain employs TRBV5-5 and TRBJ2-1; tentatively, D is TRBD1 (6 bases). The CDR3 contains 13 residues. Germline V gives CDR1 SGHKS, CDR2 YYEKEE (reference sequence). The V end lost 4 bases, the J end lost 5 bases, and 10 bases lay between the germline ends. The CDR3 loop is CASSLDRNNEQFF. Here the CDR3 DNA reads TGTGCCAGCAGCCTGGACAGAAACAATGAGCAGTTCTTC.